These T cell receptor beta chains were read from a single sample in a study of CD8+CD57+ T cells in acquired aplastic anemia. TCRdb reprocessed the reads via MiXCR and lists one record per CDR3 protein. The sample includes some 120,000 distinct CDR3 sequences, approximately 36% of them seen just once. Sequencing input: sorted CD4+, CD8+, or CD8+CD57+ T cells (not recorded which) from PBMCs. The receptor set was obtained from a human donor with aplastic anemia. Both conserved end residues are part of each CDR3. The order of the fields is V gene, J gene, clone size, D gene, CDR3 DNA, CDR3 protein. The D gene is left open where the match is weak. Not every row has a clone size; where given, it reads once, few, many or a size class.

>TRBV10-3|TRBJ2-1|NA|TRBD2
TGTGCCAGTTCCGGGACTAGCCCTAGCAATGAGCAGTTCTTC
CASSGTSPSNEQFF
>TRBV6-2/TRBV6-3|TRBJ2-7|many|NA
TGTGCCAGCAGTTACTCTATACGCAACTACGAGCAGTACTTC
CASSYSIRNYEQYF
>TRBV27|TRBJ1-5|many|NA
TGTGCCAGCAGTTTATCGTGGGGGGCTCTGCAGCCCCAGCATTTT
CASSLSWGALQPQHF
>TRBV11-2|TRBJ1-2|many|NA
TGTGCCAGCAGCGTCCGGGAACCCCAGGGCTACACCTTC
CASSVREPQGYTF
>TRBV7-6|TRBJ2-3|many|NA
TGTGCCAGCAGCTTCACACCCGCACAGGTTACGCAGTATTTT
CASSFTPAQVTQYF
>TRBV29-1|TRBJ1-1|NA|TRBD1
TGCAGCGCCGTGGGGGAGACAGGGGGTAGAACTGAAGCTTTCTTT
CSAVGETGGRTEAFF
>TRBV5-8|TRBJ2-3|many|NA
TGTGCCAGCAGCTTGGCCTCCACAGATACGCAGTATTTT
CASSLASTDTQYF
>TRBV7-9|TRBJ2-2|many|NA
TGTGCCAGCAGCTTTGAGCTCGGCGCCGGGGAGCTGTTTTTT
CASSFELGAGELFF
>TRBV27|TRBJ2-3|few|NA
TGTGCCAGCAAACAAGGGGGGGATACGCAGTATTTT
CASKQGGDTQYF
>TRBV6-2/TRBV6-3|TRBJ2-5|few|NA
TGTGCCAGCAGAACCGTCCGTGGGGGGAGAGAGACCCAGTACTTC
CASRTVRGGRETQYF
>TRBV5-1|TRBJ1-2|many|TRBD1
TGCGCCAGCAGACCTGGGACAGGGGGCGGTTATGGCTACACCTTC
CASRPGTGGGYGYTF
>TRBV20-1|TRBJ2-1|few|NA
TGCAGTGCTAGAGATACCCGGATTAGCTCCTACAATGAGCAGTTCTTC
CSARDTRISSYNEQFF
>TRBV10-3|TRBJ2-7|many|NA
TGTGCCATCAGTACGACAGGCACCTACGAGCAGTACTTC
CAISTTGTYEQYF
>TRBV2|TRBJ2-1|many|TRBD2
TGTGCCAGCAGTGGGGGGGGGATAGCCAATGAGCAGTTCTTC
CASSGGGIANEQFF
>TRBV20-1|TRBJ1-5|NA|NA
TGCAGTGCTGGGACGGTAAATCAGCCCCAGCATTTT
CSAGTVNQPQHF
>TRBV18|TRBJ1-4|NA|NA
TGTGCCAGCTCACCGGGGATAACCGATGAAAAACTGTTTTTT
CASSPGITDEKLFF
>TRBV20-1|TRBJ2-3|NA|TRBD2
TGCAGTGCTATTCTAGCGGATACAGATACGCAGTATTTT
CSAILADTDTQYF
>TRBV20-1|TRBJ2-5|many|TRBD2
TGCAGTGCTCACGACCCCCGTGGGGAGGCGGGGGGGCGTTTGGAGACCCAGTACTTC
CSAHDPRGEAGGRLETQYF
>TRBV28|TRBJ2-7|NA|NA
TGTGCCAGCAGTTTAGGGGGGCGGTGGTCCTACGAGCAGTACTTC
CASSLGGRWSYEQYF
>TRBV4-1|TRBJ1-2|many|NA
TGCGCCAGCAGCCAAGCGACGGGGTACACCTTC
CASSQATGYTF
>TRBV20-1|TRBJ1-1|many|NA
TGCAGTGCTAGATCGGGGGACTACACTGAAGCTTTCTTT
CSARSGDYTEAFF
>TRBV2|TRBJ1-1|NA|NA
TGTGCCAGCACTCGGGAGGACACTGAAGCTTTCTTT
CASTREDTEAFF